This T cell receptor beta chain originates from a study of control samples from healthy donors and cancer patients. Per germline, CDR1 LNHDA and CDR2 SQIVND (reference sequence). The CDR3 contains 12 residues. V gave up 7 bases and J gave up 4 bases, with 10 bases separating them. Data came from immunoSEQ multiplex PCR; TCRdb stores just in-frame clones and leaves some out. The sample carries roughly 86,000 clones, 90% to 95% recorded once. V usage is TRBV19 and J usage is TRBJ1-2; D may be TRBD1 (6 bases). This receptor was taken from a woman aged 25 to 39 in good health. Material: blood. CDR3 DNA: TGTGCCAGTACGTTGGACAGCTATGGCTACACCTTC. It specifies CASTLDSYGYTF.